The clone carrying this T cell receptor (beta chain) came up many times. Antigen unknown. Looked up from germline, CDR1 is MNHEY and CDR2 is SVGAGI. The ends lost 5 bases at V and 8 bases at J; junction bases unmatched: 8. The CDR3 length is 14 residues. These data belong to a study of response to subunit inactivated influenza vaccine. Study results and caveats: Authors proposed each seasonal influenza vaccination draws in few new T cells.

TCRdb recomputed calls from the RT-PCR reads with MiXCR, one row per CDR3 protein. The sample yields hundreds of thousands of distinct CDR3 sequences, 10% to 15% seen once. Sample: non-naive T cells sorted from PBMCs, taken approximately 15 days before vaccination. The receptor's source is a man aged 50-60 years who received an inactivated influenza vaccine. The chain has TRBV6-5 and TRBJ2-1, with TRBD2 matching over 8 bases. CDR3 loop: CASSTRTSKDEQFF. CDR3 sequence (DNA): TGTGCCAGCAGTACTAGGACTAGCAAGGATGAGCAGTTCTTC.